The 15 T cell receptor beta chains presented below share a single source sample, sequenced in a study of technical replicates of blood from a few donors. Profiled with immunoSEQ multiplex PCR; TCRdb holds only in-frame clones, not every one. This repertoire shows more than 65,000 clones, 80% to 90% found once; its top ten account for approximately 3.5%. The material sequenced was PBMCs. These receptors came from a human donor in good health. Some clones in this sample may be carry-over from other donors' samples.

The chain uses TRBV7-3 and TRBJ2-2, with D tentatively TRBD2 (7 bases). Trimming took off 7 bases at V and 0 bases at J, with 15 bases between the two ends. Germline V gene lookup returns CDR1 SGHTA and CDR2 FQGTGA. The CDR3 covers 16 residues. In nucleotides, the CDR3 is TGTGCCAGCACCCCTGTAGGGGGGGCGAACACCGGGGAGCTGTTTTTT. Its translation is CASTPVGGANTGELFF.

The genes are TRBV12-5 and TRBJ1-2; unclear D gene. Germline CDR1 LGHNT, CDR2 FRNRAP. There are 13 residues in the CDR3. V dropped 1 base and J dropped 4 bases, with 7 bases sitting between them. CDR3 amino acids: CASGLGPVYGYTF. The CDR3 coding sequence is TGTGCTAGTGGTTTGGGTCCGGTCTATGGCTACACCTTC.

This CDR3 reads CASSFGGSYEQYF. The CDR3 bases are TGTGCCAGCAGCTTCGGGGGGAGCTACGAGCAGTACTTC. J is TRBJ2-7 and V is TRBV11-2; 7 nucleotides align to TRBD2. CDR3 length: 13 amino acids. Germline V gene data show CDR1 as SGHAT and CDR2 as FQNNGV. V lost 3 bases and J lost 3; bases outside the gene matches: 2.

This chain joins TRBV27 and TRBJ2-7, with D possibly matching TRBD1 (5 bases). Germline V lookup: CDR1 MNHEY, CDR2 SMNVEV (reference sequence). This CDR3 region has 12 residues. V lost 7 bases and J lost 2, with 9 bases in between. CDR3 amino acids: CASKAGTYEQYF. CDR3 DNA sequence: TGTGCCAGCAAGGCAGGGACCTACGAGCAGTACTTC.

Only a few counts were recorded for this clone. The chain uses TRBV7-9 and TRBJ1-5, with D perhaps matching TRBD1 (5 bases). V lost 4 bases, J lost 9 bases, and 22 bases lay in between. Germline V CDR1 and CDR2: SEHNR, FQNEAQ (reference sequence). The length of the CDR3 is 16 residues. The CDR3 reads CASSSLGRSGGGPQHF. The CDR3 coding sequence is TGTGCCAGCAGCTCCCTAGGCAGATCCGGGGGAGGGCCCCAGCATTTT.

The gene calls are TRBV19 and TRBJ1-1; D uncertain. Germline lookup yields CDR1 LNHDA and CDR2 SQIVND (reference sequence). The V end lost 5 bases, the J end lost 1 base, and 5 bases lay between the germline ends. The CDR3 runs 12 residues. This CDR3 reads CASSFGNTEAFF. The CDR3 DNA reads TGTGCCAGTAGTTTCGGGAACACTGAAGCTTTCTTT.

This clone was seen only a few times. CDR3 protein: CASSVEEGQGKYNEQFF. Written as DNA, the CDR3 is TGTGCCAGCAGCGTAGAAGAGGGACAGGGAAAATACAATGAGCAGTTCTTC. The gene calls are TRBV9 and TRBJ2-1; 9 bases are shared with TRBD1. V lost 0 bases, J lost 4 bases, and 8 bases stayed unmatched. The CDR3 length is 17 residues. Germline V gives CDR1 SGDLS, CDR2 YYNGEE.

CDR3 nucleotides: TGCGCCAGCCGGGGGGGACTAGCGGTTAGCACAGATACGCAGTATTTT. Translated, it gives CASRGGLAVSTDTQYF. This chain joins TRBV5-1 and TRBJ2-3; 11 bases are shared with TRBD2. The CDR3 is 16 residues long. Looked up from germline, CDR1 is SGHRS and CDR2 is YFSETQ. J was trimmed by 0 bases and V by 7 bases; bases with no gene match: 7.

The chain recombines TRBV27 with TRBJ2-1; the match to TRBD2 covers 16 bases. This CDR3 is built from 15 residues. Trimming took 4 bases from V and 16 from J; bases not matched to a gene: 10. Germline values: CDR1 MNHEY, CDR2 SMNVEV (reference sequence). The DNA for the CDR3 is TGTGCCAGCAGTTATACACGGGGACTAGCGGGAGGGGGCTTCTTC. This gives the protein CASSYTRGLAGGGFF.

This chain's CDR3 is CASSSDLRETQYF. CDR3 DNA: TGTGCCAGCAGCTCCGACTTGAGGGAGACCCAGTACTTC. The chain links TRBV7-9 to TRBJ2-5; D not certain. CDR3 length: 13 residues. V lost 4 bases, J lost 5 bases, and 11 bases lay in between. Germline assignment: CDR1 SEHNR and CDR2 FQNEAQ (reference sequence).

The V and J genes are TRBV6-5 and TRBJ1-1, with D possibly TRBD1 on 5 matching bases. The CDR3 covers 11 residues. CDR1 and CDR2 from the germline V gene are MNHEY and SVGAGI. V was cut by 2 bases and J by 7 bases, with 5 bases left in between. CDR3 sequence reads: CASSYDSEAFF. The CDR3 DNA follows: TGTGCCAGCAGTTACGACAGTGAAGCTTTCTTT.

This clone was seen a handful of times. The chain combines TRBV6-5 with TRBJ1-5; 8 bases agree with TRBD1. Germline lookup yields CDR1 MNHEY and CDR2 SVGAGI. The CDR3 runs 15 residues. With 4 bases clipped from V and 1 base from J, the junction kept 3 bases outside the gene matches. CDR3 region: CASSLTGGSNQPQHF. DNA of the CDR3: TGTGCCAGCAGTTTAACAGGGGGGAGCAATCAGCCCCAGCATTTT.

In nucleotides, the CDR3 is TGTGCCAGCAGTTTCTACCAGGGGGCCTCCTACGAGCAGTACTTC. Translated: CASSFYQGASYEQYF. The rearrangement joins TRBV27 to TRBJ2-7; the match to TRBD1 covers 8 bases. CDR3 length: 15 residues. The V segment lost 3 bases and the J segment 0 bases; nucleotides outside the gene matches: 4. CDR1 MNHEY and CDR2 SMNVEV come from the germline V gene (reference sequence).

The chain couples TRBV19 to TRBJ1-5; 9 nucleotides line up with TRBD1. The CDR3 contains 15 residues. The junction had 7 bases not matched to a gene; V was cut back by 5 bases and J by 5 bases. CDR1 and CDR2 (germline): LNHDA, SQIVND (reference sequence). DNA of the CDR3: TGTGCCAGTAGTCTTCCGGGACAGGGAGATCAGCCCCAGCATTTT. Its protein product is CASSLPGQGDQPQHF.

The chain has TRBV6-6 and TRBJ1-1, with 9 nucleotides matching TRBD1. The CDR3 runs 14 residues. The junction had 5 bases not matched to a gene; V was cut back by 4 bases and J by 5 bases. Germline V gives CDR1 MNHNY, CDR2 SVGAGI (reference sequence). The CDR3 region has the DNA TGTGCCAGCAGTTCGACCGGGACAGGGACTGAAGCTTTCTTT. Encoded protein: CASSSTGTGTEAFF.